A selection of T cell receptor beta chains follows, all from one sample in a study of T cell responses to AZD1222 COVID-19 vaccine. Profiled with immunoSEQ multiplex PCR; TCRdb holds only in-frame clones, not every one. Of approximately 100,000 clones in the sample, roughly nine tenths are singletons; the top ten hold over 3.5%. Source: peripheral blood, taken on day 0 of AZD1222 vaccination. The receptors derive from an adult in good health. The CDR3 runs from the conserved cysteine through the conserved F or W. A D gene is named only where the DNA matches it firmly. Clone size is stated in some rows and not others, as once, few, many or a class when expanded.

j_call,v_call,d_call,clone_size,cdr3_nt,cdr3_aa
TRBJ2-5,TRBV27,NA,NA,TGTGCCAGCAGTTTATCCGGTTCGGAGACCCAGTACTTC,CASSLSGSETQYF
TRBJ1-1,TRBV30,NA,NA,TGTGCCTGGAGTCCCAGGGGCATAGCTTTCTTT,CAWSPRGIAFF
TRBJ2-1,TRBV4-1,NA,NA,TGCGCCAGCAGCCAAGCATTCGGGAATGAGCAGTTCTTC,CASSQAFGNEQFF
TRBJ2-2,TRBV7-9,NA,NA,TGTGCCAGCAGCTTATTAAAGCTAGCCGGGAACACCGGGGAGCTGTTTTTT,CASSLLKLAGNTGELFF
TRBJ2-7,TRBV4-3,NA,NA,TGCGCCAGCAGCCAAGGGATTTCCTACGAGCAGTACTTC,CASSQGISYEQYF
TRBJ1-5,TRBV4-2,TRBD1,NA,TGTGCCAGCAGCCAAATCGGCCGGGACAGGGGGCTTCAGCCCCAGCATTTT,CASSQIGRDRGLQPQHF
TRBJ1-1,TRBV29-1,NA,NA,TGCAGCGTTGAAGATCGGACTAAGGGTTTCTTT,CSVEDRTKGFF
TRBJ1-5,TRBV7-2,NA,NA,TGTGCCAGCAGCTTACAAGGTAGTGGCAATCAGCCCCAGCATTTT,CASSLQGSGNQPQHF
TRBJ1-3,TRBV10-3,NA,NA,TGTGCCATCAGCGACCTAGGGTCTATCTCTGGAAACACCATATATTTT,CAISDLGSISGNTIYF
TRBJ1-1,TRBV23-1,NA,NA,TGCGCCGCGCCTGGGGCCGTTCCGAACACTGAAGCTTTCTTT,CAAPGAVPNTEAFF
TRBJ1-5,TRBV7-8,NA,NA,TGTGCCAGCAGCAAGACAGCTTATAGCAATCAGCCCCAGCATTTT,CASSKTAYSNQPQHF
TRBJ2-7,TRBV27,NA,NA,TGTGCCAGCAGTTCTGGGGTGTTCTACGAGCAGTACTTC,CASSSGVFYEQYF
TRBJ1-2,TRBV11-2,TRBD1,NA,TGTGCCAGCAGCTTACCGGGACAGGGCTATGGCTACACCTTC,CASSLPGQGYGYTF
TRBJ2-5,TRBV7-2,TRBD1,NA,TGTGCCAGCAGCTGGGGGACAGGGATTGAAGAGACCCAGTACTTC,CASSWGTGIEETQYF
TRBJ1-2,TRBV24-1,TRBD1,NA,TGTGCCACCAGTGACGGACAGGACTATGGCTACACCTTC,CATSDGQDYGYTF
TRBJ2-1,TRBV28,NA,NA,TGTGCCAGCAGGGACCGAGGCTCCTACAATGAGCAGTTCTTC,CASRDRGSYNEQFF
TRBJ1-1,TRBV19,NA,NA,TGTGCCAGTAGTATCAGTATATTGAACACTGAAGCTTTCTTT,CASSISILNTEAFF
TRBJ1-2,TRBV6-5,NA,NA,TGTGCCAGCAGTTACTCGAGAACAGAGGGTGACTATGGCTACACCTTC,CASSYSRTEGDYGYTF
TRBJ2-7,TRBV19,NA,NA,TGTGCCAGTAGTGCACGGACACCGTACGAGCAGTACTTC,CASSARTPYEQYF
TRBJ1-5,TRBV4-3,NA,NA,TGCGCCAGCAGCCATGGGGTTGGGCAGCCCCAGCATTTT,CASSHGVGQPQHF
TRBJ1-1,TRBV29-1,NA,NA,TGCAGCGGGTCCCAACTAAACACTGAAGCTTTCTTT,CSGSQLNTEAFF
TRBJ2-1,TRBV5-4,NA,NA,TGTGCCAGCAGCTCCGGACCCCGTGCGGGGGGGACAGGGGCCAGGATGGAGCAGTTCTTC,CASSSGPRAGGTGARMEQFF
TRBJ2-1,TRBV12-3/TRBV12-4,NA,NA,TGTGCCTCCACAGGGACGGCTTACAATGAGCAGTTCTTC,CASTGTAYNEQFF
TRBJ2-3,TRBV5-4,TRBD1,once,TGTGCCAGCAGCCCGGGACAGGAAGCGGATACGCAGTATTTT,CASSPGQEADTQYF
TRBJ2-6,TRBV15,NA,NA,TGTGCCACCAGGCCCTCTGGGGCCAACGTCCTGACTTTC,CATRPSGANVLTF
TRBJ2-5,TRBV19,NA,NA,TGTGCCAGTAGTATAGTAGGGGGTAACCAAGAGACCCAGTACTTC,CASSIVGGNQETQYF
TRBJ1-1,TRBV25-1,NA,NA,TGTGCCAGCTCCCCGGGGAACACTGAAGCTTTCTTT,CASSPGNTEAFF
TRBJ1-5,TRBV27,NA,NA,TGTGCCAGCAGGTCGGGTTGGCGGAACAATCAGCCCCAGCATTTT,CASRSGWRNNQPQHF
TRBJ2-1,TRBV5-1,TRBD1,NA,TGCGCCAGCAGCGTGGGACAGGGCTCCTACAATGAGCAGTTCTTC,CASSVGQGSYNEQFF
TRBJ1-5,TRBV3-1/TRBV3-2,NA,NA,TGTGCCAGCAGCCTACAGGGTCAGCAGCCCCAGCATTTT,CASSLQGQQPQHF
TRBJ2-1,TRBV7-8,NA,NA,TGTGCCAGCAGCTTTCTAGACACCCTCTCCTACAATGAGCAGTTCTTC,CASSFLDTLSYNEQFF
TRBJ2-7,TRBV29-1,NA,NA,TGCAGCGTTGACAGGGGACGCGAGCAGTACTTC,CSVDRGREQYF
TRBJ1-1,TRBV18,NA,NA,TGTGCCAGCTCACCACAGGTGGGGGACACTGAAGCTTTCTTT,CASSPQVGDTEAFF
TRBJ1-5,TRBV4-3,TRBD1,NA,TGCGCCAGCAGCCAAGACGCCATCGGACAGGGGAATCAGCCCCAGCATTTT,CASSQDAIGQGNQPQHF
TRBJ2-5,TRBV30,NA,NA,TGTGCCTGGAGGCGAAATAGCCTCAGGTTCCAAGAGACCCAGTACTTC,CAWRRNSLRFQETQYF
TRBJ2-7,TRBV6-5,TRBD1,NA,TGTGCCAGCAGGCGGGACAGGGGTTCCTACGAGCAGTACTTC,CASRRDRGSYEQYF
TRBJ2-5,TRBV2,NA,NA,TGTGCCAGCAAGGAGGACCAAGAGACCCAGTACTTC,CASKEDQETQYF
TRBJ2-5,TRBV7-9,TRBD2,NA,TGTGCCAGCAGCCTCGGGACTAGCGGGTTGGGGACCCAGTACTTC,CASSLGTSGLGTQYF
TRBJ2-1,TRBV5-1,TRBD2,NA,TGCGCCAGCAGCGGGCCTAGCGGGGCCCTCTCCTACAATGAGCAGTTCTTC,CASSGPSGALSYNEQFF
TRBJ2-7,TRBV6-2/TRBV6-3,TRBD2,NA,TGTGCCAGCAGTTACCAAGGACTAGCGTTCGAGTACTTC,CASSYQGLAFEYF
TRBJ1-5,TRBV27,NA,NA,TGTGCCAGCAGTTCCGGGAATCTCAATCAGCCCCAGCATTTT,CASSSGNLNQPQHF
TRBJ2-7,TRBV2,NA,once,TGTGCCAGCAGTGAAGGACGGGGCTTTAACTACGAGCAGTACTTC,CASSEGRGFNYEQYF
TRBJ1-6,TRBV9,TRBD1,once,TGTGCCAGCAGCGCGAAGACAGGGGGCGGTAATTCACCCCTCCACTTT,CASSAKTGGGNSPLHF
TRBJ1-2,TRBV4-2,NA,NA,TGTGCCAGCAGTCGTCGGGCGGGCGAAAACTATGGCTACACCTTC,CASSRRAGENYGYTF
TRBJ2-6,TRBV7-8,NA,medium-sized,TGTGCCAGCAGCTTAGAAGGGGTCGGGGCCAACGTCCTGACTTTC,CASSLEGVGANVLTF
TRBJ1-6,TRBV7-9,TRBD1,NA,TGTGCCAGCAGCTCCGGGACAGGGAATTCACCCCTCCACTTT,CASSSGTGNSPLHF
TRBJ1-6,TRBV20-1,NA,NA,TGCAGTGCTAGTGTCGTACAGGGCTATAATTCACCCCTCCACTTT,CSASVVQGYNSPLHF
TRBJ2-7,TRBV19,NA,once,TGTGCCAGTAGTAGGGACACCTTCTACGAGCAGTACTTC,CASSRDTFYEQYF